These 32 T cell receptor beta chains originate from one sample sequenced in a study of T cell responses to AZD1222 COVID-19 vaccine (dated by TCRdb to about 2021). The library relied on the immunoSEQ multiplex PCR assay. Held by TCRdb, this immuneACCESS table contains in-frame sequences only and omits some clones. Under half of the omission traces to an unresolved V gene where checked; the cause of the rest is unknown. Present in this sample are 150,000 to 200,000 clones, 92% of which were seen just once. About 4.6% of the sample is held by the ten biggest clonotypes. What this sample's time point label stands for: baseline before first vaccination. In the paper's terms, the treatment or condition label means: meningococcal conjugate vaccine given as trial control. The input for sequencing was peripheral blood, taken on day 0 of MenACWY control vaccination. Receptor source: an adult in good health.

V usage is TRBV20-1 and J usage is TRBJ2-1; D gene unclear. The CDR3 runs to 11 residues. The V gene lost 6 bases and the J gene lost 5 bases, with 8 bases spanning the gap. CDR1 and CDR2 from the germline V gene are DFQATT and SNEGSKA (reference sequence). CDR3 sequence: CSAPRHNEQFF. CDR3 coding DNA: TGCAGTGCCCCAAGGCACAATGAGCAGTTCTTC.

This chain joins TRBV27 and TRBJ2-7; 14 bases line up with TRBD2. The CDR3 is 17 residues long. Looked up from germline, CDR1 is MNHEY and CDR2 is SMNVEV (reference sequence). V dropped 3 bases and J dropped 0; count of bases not matched to a gene: 4. CDR3: CASSFHGLAGGSYEQYF. The CDR3 bases are TGTGCCAGCAGTTTCCACGGACTAGCGGGAGGCTCCTACGAGCAGTACTTC.

V and J are TRBV5-1 and TRBJ2-7; possible D gene TRBD1, 9 bases. The germline CDR1 and CDR2 sequences are SGHRS and YFSETQ. The V end lost 4 bases, the J end lost 1 base, and 30 bases lay between the germline ends. The CDR3 has 20 residues. Written as DNA, the CDR3 is TGCGCCAGCAGCCCAACCGGGACAGGGACCCCCGGGACTAGATCCTACGAGCAGTACTTC. Its translation is CASSPTGTGTPGTRSYEQYF.

This chain joins TRBV7-9 and TRBJ2-1, with TRBD1 matching 9 bases. The J segment lost 7 bases and the V segment lost 7 bases, leaving 5 bases of the junction unmatched. The germline V gene has CDR1 SEHNR and CDR2 FQNEAQ (reference sequence). CDR3 length equals 13 residues. DNA of the CDR3: TGTGCCAGCATACTGACAGGGGGGAATGAGCAGTTCTTC. Its protein product is CASILTGGNEQFF. The variable domain in full, with the rest retrieved from reference TRBV7-9 and TRBJ2-1, is DTGVSQNPRHKITKRGQNVTFRCDPISEHNRLYWYRQTLGQGPEFLTYFQNEAQLEKSRLLSDRFSAERPKGSFSTLEIQRTEQGDSAMYLCASILTGGNEQFFGPGTRLTVL.

The chain is built from TRBV24-1 and TRBJ2-1; 8 nucleotides match TRBD2. This CDR3 has 12 residues. V gave up 4 bases and J gave up 14 bases; unmatched junction bases: 6. Germline values: CDR1 KGHDR, CDR2 SFDVKD. CDR3 sequence reads: CATSDTGTREFF. CDR3 bases: TGTGCCACCAGTGACACCGGGACTAGGGAGTTCTTC.

This chain links TRBV7-2 with TRBJ1-2; D unresolved. Per the germline V gene, CDR1 is SGHTA and CDR2 is FQGNSA. This CDR3 region has 13 residues. Trimming shortened V by 1 base and J by 4 bases, and 7 bases separated the two germline ends. The CDR3 loop is CASSLGPSYGYTF. The CDR3 nucleotides are TGTGCCAGCAGCTTAGGCCCATCCTATGGCTACACCTTC.

The V call is TRBV11-3, the J call TRBJ2-7; 9 bases fit TRBD2. This CDR3 comprises 16 residues. Germline loops: CDR1 SGHNT, CDR2 YENEEA. Trimming at V came to 5 bases and at J to 6 bases, leaving 14 bases not matched to a gene. CDR3 residues: CASSPQPVAGAGEQYF. CDR3 in DNA: TGTGCCAGCAGCCCACAGCCAGTAGCGGGAGCTGGCGAGCAGTACTTC.

The chain uses TRBV28 and TRBJ1-1, with a weak D call TRBD1 (5 bases). Germline V gives CDR1 MDHEN, CDR2 SYDVKM. With 5 bases removed from V and 1 base from J, the gap between germline ends came to 11 bases. The CDR3 covers 14 residues. For the CDR3, the DNA is TGTGCCAGCAGTGCCCCCCAGGGGAACACTGAAGCTTTCTTT. As protein: CASSAPQGNTEAFF.

This clone has a single count. The chain is built from TRBV6-5 and TRBJ2-1, with 9 bases lining up with TRBD2. Per germline, CDR1 MNHEY and CDR2 SVGAGI. The CDR3 sequence is 15 residues long. The trim removed 6 bases at V and 4 bases at J, leaving 7 bases unmatched. The CDR3 region is CASRRLAGSYNEQFF. The CDR3 DNA is TGTGCCAGCAGACGGCTAGCGGGAAGTTACAATGAGCAGTTCTTC.

A single count supports this clone. J is TRBJ2-2 and V is TRBV27; 7 bases fit TRBD2. Trimming removed 8 bases from V and 4 bases from J; junction bases left unmatched: 19. Germline CDR1 reads MNHEY; CDR2 reads SMNVEV (reference sequence). The CDR3 is 18 amino acids. This CDR3 is CASLLSLRESRGTGELFF. The CDR3 DNA reads TGTGCCAGCCTTCTCTCTCTGCGGGAGTCGCGAGGCACCGGGGAGCTGTTTTTT.

The V call is TRBV28, the J call TRBJ2-1, with a weak D call TRBD2 (6 bases). There are 14 residues in the CDR3. Trimming removed 5 bases from V and 5 bases from J, with 13 bases in between. Germline CDR1 MDHEN, CDR2 SYDVKM. CDR3 sequence (DNA): TGTGCCAGCAGTCTCCGGGACTGGAACAATGAGCAGTTCTTC. This encodes CASSLRDWNNEQFF.

This sequence joins TRBV5-1 and TRBJ2-1, with D perhaps matching TRBD1 or TRBD2 (5 bases each). The germline V and J ends were trimmed by 4 bases and 5 bases, with 13 bases remaining between them. This CDR3 contains 14 residues. Germline loops: CDR1 SGHRS, CDR2 YFSETQ. DNA for the CDR3: TGCGCCAGCAGCCCGCTAGAGGGGCACAATGAGCAGTTCTTC. Protein: CASSPLEGHNEQFF. Using reference TRBV5-1 and TRBJ2-1 for the parts outside the CDR3, the full variable domain is KAGVTQTPRYLIKTRGQQVTLSCSPISGHRSVSWYQQTPGQGLQFLFEYFSETQRNKGNFPGRFSGRQFSNSRSEMNVSTLELGDSALYLCASSPLEGHNEQFFGPGTRLTVL.

The gene calls are TRBV6-1 and TRBJ1-5; D uncertain. Germline V gives CDR1 MNHNS, CDR2 SASEGT. The CDR3 has 12 residues. Trimming removed 5 bases from V and 4 bases from J, with 6 bases in between. The CDR3 nucleotides read TGTGCCAGCAGTAACGGGAATCAGCCCCAGCATTTT. Amino acid sequence: CASSNGNQPQHF.

This clone was counted once. V is TRBV6-4 and J is TRBJ2-1; D possibly uses TRBD1 or TRBD2 (6 bases each). Trimming removed 10 bases at V and 9 bases at J, with 25 bases between. Germline values: CDR1 MRHNA, CDR2 SNTAGT. CDR3 length equals 15 residues. The CDR3 region has the DNA TGTGCCACACGGTCCGGGGGCGGCCCCCCCGGTGAGCAGTTCTTC. Its protein is CATRSGGGPPGEQFF.

This chain uses TRBV4-2 with TRBJ2-3, with unresolved D. This CDR3 has 12 amino acids. The germline CDR1 and CDR2 sequences are LGHNA and YNFKEQ. V lost 4 bases, J lost 6 bases, and 8 bases lay in between. CDR3 nucleotide sequence: TGTGCCAGCAGCCTTGTGGGGGATACGCAGTATTTT. This encodes CASSLVGDTQYF.

This chain links TRBV10-3 with TRBJ1-1; D gene ambiguous. This CDR3 comprises 14 residues. CDR1 is ENHRY and CDR2 is SYGVKD in the germline V gene. V lost 9 bases and J 1 base, leaving 15 bases between the germline ends. This CDR3 is CAMLPDGSNTEAFF. The DNA for the CDR3 is TGTGCCATGCTACCGGACGGGTCGAACACTGAAGCTTTCTTT.

The rearrangement links TRBV19 to TRBJ2-1; D unresolved. The CDR3 is 14 residues long. Germline assignment: CDR1 LNHDA and CDR2 SQIVND (reference sequence). Trimming cost V 4 bases and J 4 bases, with 11 bases left between them. This CDR3 reads CASSRRSEYNEQFF. The CDR3 DNA follows: TGTGCCAGTAGTAGACGGAGCGAGTACAATGAGCAGTTCTTC.

V and J are TRBV19 and TRBJ2-7, with TRBD2 matching 11 bases. Germline assignment: CDR1 LNHDA and CDR2 SQIVND (reference sequence). This CDR3 has 15 amino acids. Trimming removed 6 bases from V and 1 base from J; junction bases left unmatched: 5. CDR3 coding DNA: TGTGCCAGTAGGGAGACTAGCGGGGCATCCTACGAGCAGTACTTC. It is translated as CASRETSGASYEQYF.

V gene TRBV7-2 combines with J gene TRBJ2-5, with D perhaps matching TRBD2 (5 bases). Germline CDR1 is SGHTA and CDR2 is FQGNSA. Trimming took 5 bases from V and 7 from J, leaving 8 bases between them. This CDR3 comprises 11 residues. The CDR3 is CASSPSGTQYF. The DNA for the CDR3 is TGTGCCAGCAGCCCGAGCGGGACCCAGTACTTC. Full variable domain (rest looked up from reference TRBV7-2 and TRBJ2-5): GAGVSQSPSNKVTEKGKDVELRCDPISGHTALYWYRQSLGQGLEFLIYFQGNSAPDKSGLPSDRFSAERTGGSVSTLTIQRTQQEDSAVYLCASSPSGTQYFGPGTRLLVL.

The chain uses TRBV6-4 and TRBJ1-5, with 7 bases lining up with TRBD1. CDR3 length: 14 amino acids. The V gene end was trimmed by 6 bases and the J gene end by 8 bases; junction bases not matched to a gene: 10. CDR1 is MRHNA, CDR2 SNTAGT, per germline. The CDR3 sequence is CASSPRQGLEPQHF. CDR3 DNA: TGTGCCAGCAGCCCCAGACAGGGCCTAGAGCCCCAGCATTTT.

This chain connects TRBV4-3 to TRBJ1-5; D ambiguous. Per germline, CDR1 LGHNA and CDR2 YSLEER. The CDR3 contains 16 residues. The ends were cut back, 0 bases at V and 2 bases at J, with 11 bases in the middle. The DNA of the CDR3 is TGCGCCAGCAGCCAAGATCTCGGGGAAGGCAATCAGCCCCAGCATTTT. Translated, it gives CASSQDLGEGNQPQHF.

This chain uses TRBV19 with TRBJ2-1; D might be TRBD2 (6 bases). This CDR3 is built from 13 residues. Trimming pared 5 bases from V and 7 bases from J, leaving 12 bases between. The germline V gene has CDR1 LNHDA and CDR2 SQIVND (reference sequence). CDR3 protein: CASSPDRGNEQFF. CDR3 in DNA: TGTGCCAGTAGTCCAGACCGGGGGAATGAGCAGTTCTTC.

V and J are TRBV9 and TRBJ2-2, with D hard to call. CDR3 length equals 13 residues. With 5 bases removed from V and 0 bases from J, the gap between germline ends came to 5 bases. Germline V lookup: CDR1 SGDLS, CDR2 YYNGEE. Written as DNA, the CDR3 is TGTGCCAGCAGGCACACGAACACCGGGGAGCTGTTTTTT. Protein: CASRHTNTGELFF.

This rearrangement joins TRBV23-1 to TRBJ2-3; a possible D gene is TRBD2 (6 bases). TRBV23-1 is an open reading frame, and its role is uncertain. The CDR3 contains 16 residues. Trimming stripped 8 bases from V and 2 bases from J, with 20 bases between. DNA for the CDR3: TGCGCCAGCTTGCTCCGGGACTCTGCCCCCACAGATACGCAGTATTTT. It translates to CASLLRDSAPTDTQYF.

This sequence joins TRBV3-1 (or the pseudogene TRBV3-2) and TRBJ2-2; D is unclear. The V end lost 7 bases, the J end lost 3 bases, and 12 bases lay between the germline ends. The germline V gene encodes CDR1 LGHDT and CDR2 YNNKEL (reference sequence). The CDR3 is made up of 14 amino acids. CDR3 sequence: CASNSPPDTGELFF. Here the CDR3 DNA reads TGTGCCAGCAACTCCCCCCCTGACACCGGGGAGCTGTTTTTT.

This chain links TRBV18 with TRBJ2-7; TRBD1 might be the D (5 bases). Germline CDR1 reads KGHSH; CDR2 reads LQKENI. The CDR3 length is 14 residues. Deletions cut 3 bases from V and 0 bases from J, with 9 bases between. The CDR3 region is CASSPRQSSYEQYF. Written as DNA, the CDR3 is TGTGCCAGCTCACCTCGACAGAGCTCCTACGAGCAGTACTTC. Full variable domain (missing parts from reference TRBV18 and TRBJ2-7): NAGVMQNPRHLVRRRGQEARLRCSPMKGHSHVYWYRQLPEEGLKFMVYLQKENIIDESGMPKERFSAEFPKEGPSILRIQQVVRGDSAAYFCASSPRQSSYEQYFGPGTRLTVT.

This sequence joins TRBV3-1 (or the pseudogene TRBV3-2) and TRBJ2-7; weak D call: TRBD1 (6 bases). Trimming took off 3 bases at V and 5 bases at J, with 14 bases between the two ends. The CDR3 covers 14 residues. Looked up from germline, CDR1 is LGHDT and CDR2 is YNNKEL (reference sequence). The CDR3 DNA reads as TGTGCCAGCAGCCACCATGACAGGCACCACGAGCAGTACTTC. Its protein product is CASSHHDRHHEQYF.

In DNA form, the CDR3 reads TGTGCCAGCAGTTCGGCCCCCTCGGGGACGCAGTATTTT. Protein sequence: CASSSAPSGTQYF. The chain has TRBV27 and TRBJ2-3; TRBD2 is a possible D gene (5 bases). The germline V and J ends were trimmed by 4 bases and 9 bases, with 14 bases remaining between them. Germline V CDR1 and CDR2: MNHEY, SMNVEV (reference sequence). CDR3 length: 13 amino acids.

This CDR3 is CASSQSSPGNTIYF. The CDR3 DNA reads TGTGCCAGCAGCCAATCCTCGCCGGGCAACACCATATATTTT. This chain joins TRBV5-6 and TRBJ1-3; D ambiguous. This CDR3 spans 14 amino acids. The germline gives CDR1 SGHDT, CDR2 YYEEEE. Deletions cut 4 bases from V and 7 bases from J, with 15 bases between.

The chain has TRBV28 and TRBJ2-7; 9 bases line up with TRBD1. CDR1 and CDR2 from the germline V gene are MDHEN and SYDVKM. There are 15 residues in the CDR3. V was pared by 6 bases and J by 0 bases, with 6 bases of the junction left unmatched. The CDR3 reads CASSQTGGASYEQYF. Here the CDR3 DNA reads TGTGCCAGCAGCCAAACAGGGGGCGCCTCCTACGAGCAGTACTTC.

This clone has a handful of counts. V usage is TRBV10-3 and J usage is TRBJ2-1; 11 nucleotides line up with TRBD2. V dropped 3 bases and J dropped 7; count of bases not matched to a gene: 5. This CDR3 comprises 15 residues. Germline V CDR1 and CDR2: ENHRY, SYGVKD. This chain's CDR3 is CAISERTSGLNEQFF. DNA for the CDR3: TGTGCCATCAGTGAACGGACTAGCGGGTTGAATGAGCAGTTCTTC.

This chain uses TRBV28 with TRBJ1-5, with TRBD1 matching over 7 bases. Germline V CDR1 and CDR2: MDHEN, SYDVKM. With 5 bases clipped from V and 1 base from J, the junction kept 8 bases outside the gene matches. This CDR3 contains 16 residues. In nucleotides, the CDR3 is TGTGCCAGCAGTCTGACAGGGACCGCGAGCAATCAGCCCCAGCATTTT. It translates to CASSLTGTASNQPQHF.